This TCR beta chain was recovered during a study of graft-versus-host responses after intestinal transplantation. Study-wide context: Isolated intestinal, liver-intestinal, or multivisceral transplants had been given to the recipients. Among the recipients, all got anti-thymocyte globulin induction and then tacrolimus and steroids for about 3 years. Points from the study as a whole: GvH clone levels peaked in circulation, and this peak was associated with early post-transplant HvG declines. Marrow from the recipient contained GvH clones, some of which had appeared first in ileum or blood.

Data came from immunoSEQ multiplex PCR; TCRdb stores just in-frame clones and leaves some out. The profile shows approximately 130,000 clones, over 85% of them singletons. As to this clone: The target antigen is unknown. Other nucleotide sequences from this sample produce the same CDR3.

The V end lost 4 bases, the J end lost 2 bases, and 11 bases lay between the germline ends. Germline values: CDR1 MGHDK, CDR2 SYGVNS. The CDR3 runs to 14 residues. The specimen comprised unstimulated CD4+ T cells sorted from spleen or lymph node cells, sampled before intestinal transplant. The chain employs TRBV25-1 and TRBJ2-5; D is possibly TRBD2 (6 bases). This receptor was obtained from a human donor who received an intestinal transplant. CDR3 sequence: CASSVGGIQETQYF. DNA for the CDR3: TGTGCCAGCAGTGTGGGAGGAATACAAGAGACCCAGTACTTC.